Listed below are T cell receptor beta chains from one sample, sequenced in a study of PD-1 blockade in classical Hodgkin lymphoma. TCRdb keeps only in-frame clones here, not all; method: immunoSEQ multiplex PCR. The sample includes roughly 31,000 clones, 80% to 90% of them seen just once. The sequenced sample was CD4+ T cells from blood. Receptors were obtained from a human donor with classical Hodgkin lymphoma. Each CDR3 is given with its conserved first and last residue. The D gene is left open where the match is weak. Clone size, where shown, is once, few, many, or a class for clones that have expanded.

v_call	d_call	j_call	clone_size	cdr3_nt	cdr3_aa
TRBV5-4	TRBD2	TRBJ2-7	.	TGTGCCAGCAGCCCCCGGACTAGCGGACCCTACGAGCAGTACTTC	CASSPRTSGPYEQYF
TRBV6-5	.	TRBJ1-5	few	TGTGCCAGCGGGGTCCGGAGCAATCAGCCCCAGCATTTT	CASGVRSNQPQHF
TRBV11-1	.	TRBJ2-5	.	TGTGCCAGCAGCTTAGAGATTGAGGTAGAGACCCAGTACTTC	CASSLEIEVETQYF
TRBV4-2	.	TRBJ2-5	.	TGTGCCAGCAGCCAAGTCTTGGAGGGGACAGAGACCCAGTACTTC	CASSQVLEGTETQYF
TRBV15	TRBD1	TRBJ2-5	few	TGTGCCACCAGCATCGGACAGGGAGTAGAGACCCAGTACTTC	CATSIGQGVETQYF
TRBV7-9	TRBD1	TRBJ2-1	once	TGTGCCAGCAGCTTATTGAGGGGCAGGGGGCGTCAGAGCAATGAGCAGTTCTTC	CASSLLRGRGRQSNEQFF
TRBV28	.	TRBJ2-7	.	TGTGCCAGCAGTTCCGGGACGGAACCCTACGAGCAGTACTTC	CASSSGTEPYEQYF
TRBV30	TRBD1	TRBJ2-7	.	TGTGCCTGGAGTCCTCTCTTCGGACAGGGTAGCGGCTACGAGCAGTACTTC	CAWSPLFGQGSGYEQYF
TRBV19	.	TRBJ2-1	.	TGTGCCAGTAGTAAGGCGTTGGAGCAGTTCTTC	CASSKALEQFF
TRBV29-1	.	TRBJ2-2	once	TGCAGCGTTGCTCAGAACACCGGGGAGCTGTTTTTT	CSVAQNTGELFF
TRBV15	.	TRBJ2-1	.	TGTGCCACCAGCAGAGCCGAGCGGGCGGTCTACAATGAGCAGTTCTTC	CATSRAERAVYNEQFF
TRBV6-1	TRBD1	TRBJ1-2	once	TGTGCCAGCAACCTGGACAGGGATGGCTATGGCTACACCTTC	CASNLDRDGYGYTF
TRBV9	TRBD2	TRBJ2-3	.	TGTGCCAGCAGCGCCGGACTAGCGGGAGGAACTAGCACAGATACGCAGTATTTT	CASSAGLAGGTSTDTQYF
TRBV6-5	.	TRBJ2-7	.	TGTGCCATCAGGGACGGACCCTACGAGCAGTACTTC	CAIRDGPYEQYF
TRBV19	TRBD2	TRBJ2-3	.	TGTGCCAGTAGTATGGGAGGGGGCACAGATACGCAGTATTTT	CASSMGGGTDTQYF
TRBV10-2	.	TRBJ2-3	.	TGCGCCAGCAGTGAGCCCCCGGCGCGGTCTAGCACAGATACGCAGTATTTT	CASSEPPARSSTDTQYF
TRBV6-1	TRBD1	TRBJ1-2	.	TGTGCCAGCAGTGCAGGGGGACAGTACTATGGCTACACCTTC	CASSAGGQYYGYTF
TRBV10-1	.	TRBJ2-7	.	TGCGCCAGCAGTGATGCAGGGCCGGGCTACGAGCAGTACTTC	CASSDAGPGYEQYF
TRBV10-3	.	TRBJ1-1	.	TGTGCCCTCACTAAAAACGAGAACACTGAAGCTTTCTTT	CALTKNENTEAFF
TRBV5-1	.	TRBJ2-3	.	TGCGCCAGCAGCCGTACTGATTACACAGATACGCAGTATTTT	CASSRTDYTDTQYF
TRBV7-2	TRBD2	TRBJ2-7	.	TGTGCCAGCAGCCCACGGGCGGGAGGAGGGTACGAGCAGTACTTC	CASSPRAGGGYEQYF
TRBV7-9	TRBD1	TRBJ1-3	.	TGTGCCAGCGGCGACAGGGGAGACACCATATATTTT	CASGDRGDTIYF
TRBV28	.	TRBJ2-2	.	TGTGCCAGCAGTCCATCTTCCCAGGGCGTAGGTGGTGGGGAGCTGTTTTTT	CASSPSSQGVGGGELFF
TRBV6-5	.	TRBJ2-6	.	TGTGCCAGCAGACGACAGTCGGTTGGGGCCAACGTCCTGACTTTC	CASRRQSVGANVLTF
TRBV6-5	TRBD1	TRBJ2-1	.	TGTGCCAGCGGACGGGACAGGGACCATGAGCAGTTCTTC	CASGRDRDHEQFF
TRBV7-2	TRBD1	TRBJ2-7	.	TGTGCCAGCAGCCGGACAGGGGTCTCCTACGAGCAGTACTTC	CASSRTGVSYEQYF
TRBV19	TRBD2	TRBJ2-7	.	TGTGCCACTGCCAATCCTAGCGGGACCTCTTCCTACGAGCAGTACTTC	CATANPSGTSSYEQYF
TRBV5-4	.	TRBJ2-5	once	TGTGCCAGCAGTTTCCCGATGGGGGAGACCCAGTACTTC	CASSFPMGETQYF
TRBV29-1	.	TRBJ2-7	.	TGCAGCGTTGCCCCACAGGGCAGTTCCTACGAGCAGTACTTC	CSVAPQGSSYEQYF
TRBV19	TRBD2	TRBJ2-5	.	TGTGCCAGTAGACTGACTAGCGGGAGAGAGACCCAGTACTTC	CASRLTSGRETQYF
TRBV19	TRBD2	TRBJ2-1	.	TGTGCCAGTAGTATCCCGGGAGGGCCCGATGAGCAGTTCTTC	CASSIPGGPDEQFF
TRBV10-3	TRBD2	TRBJ2-3	.	TGTGCCATCAGTGACCCGGGACTAGCGTCAAATACGCAGTATTTT	CAISDPGLASNTQYF
TRBV18	.	TRBJ2-7	.	TGTGCCAGCTCACCGTCAGCAGACTACGAGCAGTACTTC	CASSPSADYEQYF
TRBV4-3	.	TRBJ1-5	few	TGCGCCAGCAGCCAAGCCGTCAATCAGCCCCAGCATTTT	CASSQAVNQPQHF
TRBV7-2	.	TRBJ2-1	.	TGTGCCAGCAGCTTAGTGGGGGGAGCCCCCAATGAGCAGTTCTTC	CASSLVGGAPNEQFF
TRBV28	TRBD1	TRBJ1-2	.	TGTGCCAGCAAACCTACCGGGACAGAATATGGCTACACCTTC	CASKPTGTEYGYTF
TRBV28	TRBD2	TRBJ2-7	.	TGTGCCAGCAGTTTAGGGACTAGCGGGCCTAACGAGCAGTACTTC	CASSLGTSGPNEQYF
TRBV18	.	TRBJ1-1	once	TGTGCCAGCTCCCTTGGGGGTCCGGACACTGAAGCTTTCTTT	CASSLGGPDTEAFF
TRBV18	TRBD1	TRBJ1-1	.	TGTGCCAGCTCACAGGGACAGGGTGTCACTGAAGCTTTCTTT	CASSQGQGVTEAFF
TRBV19	.	TRBJ2-6	.	TGTGCCAGTAGTATTTGGGGGACCTCGGGGGCCAACGTCCTGACTTTC	CASSIWGTSGANVLTF
TRBV4-1	.	TRBJ2-6	.	TGCGCCAGCAGCCAACTTCCCCAAGGGGTAAGCTCTGGGGCCAACGTCCTGACTTTC	CASSQLPQGVSSGANVLTF
TRBV7-2	.	TRBJ2-7	.	TGTGCCAGCAGCTTAGGTCCGGGGACCAACTACGAGCAGTACTTC	CASSLGPGTNYEQYF
TRBV28	.	TRBJ1-2	.	TGTGCCAGCAGTTTGAGTGCGACAGGACTCTACACCTTC	CASSLSATGLYTF
TRBV4-1	TRBD1	TRBJ2-7	.	TGCGCCAGCAGCCGGACACCGGGACAGGGGGTCGAGCAGTACTTC	CASSRTPGQGVEQYF
TRBV7-9	.	TRBJ2-2	.	TGTGCCAGCAGGCAGAACCAGGGGATAGACGGGGAGCTGTTTTTT	CASRQNQGIDGELFF